Each of the 5 T cell receptor beta chains below was sequenced from the same sample in a study of read filtering for tumor transcriptome and immune sequencing. Molecular barcoded adaptors covering alpha/delta and beta/gamma chains were used on roughly 400 ng RNA. TCRdb processed the reads anew with MiXCR; each CDR3 protein has one entry. The table includes 120,000 or so distinct CDR3 sequences, 10% to 15% detected once. The source material was a population of CD138-negative cells sorted from bone marrow. The receptor source for this set is a donor at least 40 years old with multiple myeloma.

V usage is TRBV5-1 and J usage is TRBJ2-1; 7 bases are shared with TRBD2. The germline CDR1 and CDR2 sequences are SGHRS and YFSETQ. V shed 4 bases, J shed 3 bases, and the junction held 13 bases outside the gene matches. The CDR3 extends over 17 amino acids. In DNA form, the CDR3 reads TGCGCCAGCAGCCCCCGAAGGGCGGGGGTCATCTACAATGAGCAGTTCTTC. Translating gives CASSPRRAGVIYNEQFF.

There are many counts of this clonotype. This sequence joins TRBV5-1 and TRBJ1-4, with 9 nucleotides matching TRBD1. J was trimmed by 4 bases and V by 4 bases; bases with no gene match: 8. Germline loops: CDR1 SGHRS, CDR2 YFSETQ. The CDR3 has 16 residues. In DNA, the CDR3 is TGCGCCAGCAGCCGGACCGGGACAGGGAATAATGAAAAACTGTTTTTT. It codes for CASSRTGTGNNEKLFF.

This clonotype was found many times. V and J are TRBV9 and TRBJ2-1, with 10 positions matching TRBD2. Per the germline V gene, CDR1 is SGDLS and CDR2 is YYNGEE. V lost 4 bases, J lost 6 bases, and 10 bases stayed unmatched. This CDR3 region has 16 residues. The DNA of the CDR3 is TGTGCCAGCAGCCCCCGCGGGACTAGCGAGTTCAATGAGCAGTTCTTC. It codes for CASSPRGTSEFNEQFF.

This clonotype was seen at least ten times. The V gene is TRBV29-1, the J gene TRBJ2-3, with a tentative D call TRBD1 (6 bases). This CDR3 spans 16 amino acids. The germline CDR1 and CDR2 sequences are SQVTM and ANQGSEA. V lost 3 bases and J 0 bases, leaving 16 bases between the germline ends. The CDR3 sequence is CSVEGARHSSTDTQYF. The CDR3 coding sequence is TGCAGCGTTGAGGGGGCCCGACATAGTAGCACAGATACGCAGTATTTT.

At least ten counts were recorded for this clonotype. The chain uses TRBV10-2 and TRBJ2-1; 12 bases are shared with TRBD2. CDR1 WSHSY and CDR2 SAAADI come from the germline V gene. The CDR3 covers 15 residues. Trimming took 10 bases from V and 10 from J; bases not matched to a gene: 14. In DNA, the CDR3 is TGCGCCACGGGAGGACTAGCGGGGTTGTCTGGGGAGCAGTTCTTC. Amino acid sequence: CATGGLAGLSGEQFF.